Listed below are T cell receptor beta chains from one sample, sequenced in a study of T-cell memory formation after mild COVID-19. TCRdb passed the 5' RACE reads through MiXCR, listing each CDR3 protein once. The sample includes fewer than 60,000 distinct CDR3 sequences, around 12% of them seen just once. The source material was PBMCs or a T cell subset sorted from them (not recorded which). These receptors were obtained from a man younger than 35 who had mild COVID-19 (a few samples of this study predate the infection). Cell type and time point are not known. Both conserved end residues are part of each CDR3. The D gene is left open where the match is weak. Clone sizes are given selectively: once, few, many, or a class where the clone is expanded.

CDR3 DNA,CDR3 protein,D gene,clone size,CDR3 length,J gene,V gene
TGCAGTGCCGGGGGACAGCTTAATGAAAAACTGTTTTTT,CSAGGQLNEKLFF,TRBD1,NA,13,TRBJ1-4,TRBV20-1
TGTGCCAGCGGGACTAGCGGGGGTGCTAGCACAGATACGCAGTATTTT,CASGTSGGASTDTQYF,TRBD2,few,16,TRBJ2-3,TRBV5-6
TGTGCCAGCAGATTACCCCAGGGTGGCACAGATACGCAGTATTTT,CASRLPQGGTDTQYF,NA,NA,15,TRBJ2-3,TRBV28
TGTGCCATCAGTGATGGCAATGAGCAGTTCTTC,CAISDGNEQFF,NA,NA,11,TRBJ2-1,TRBV10-3
TGCAGTGCCACTCCGTCCAGACCCCAGTACTTC,CSATPSRPQYF,NA,few,11,TRBJ2-5,TRBV20-1
TGTGCCAGCAGCCGGGACTCCACAGATACGCAGTATTTT,CASSRDSTDTQYF,NA,few,13,TRBJ2-3,TRBV5-4
TGTGCCAGCAGCTTCGACGCCGGGGCGTCAGATACGCAGTATTTT,CASSFDAGASDTQYF,NA,many,15,TRBJ2-3,TRBV5-6
TGTGCCAGCAGGCGGGGTCCGCAAGAGACCCAGTACTTC,CASRRGPQETQYF,NA,many,13,TRBJ2-5,TRBV6-1
TGTGCCAGCAGCTCCTTGGGTTTGGGTTTTGGCTACACCTTC,CASSSLGLGFGYTF,NA,many,14,TRBJ1-2,TRBV12-3/TRBV12-4
TGTGCCAGGGAAGGGGACAGCTATGGATACTACGAGCAGTACTTC,CAREGDSYGYYEQYF,TRBD1,many,15,TRBJ2-7,TRBV9
TGCAGTGCTAGAGATTCGGCAGGGAATGGCTACACCTTC,CSARDSAGNGYTF,NA,NA,13,TRBJ1-2,TRBV20-1
TGTGCCAGCAGTTACTTTTTCGGGGAGACCCAGTACTTC,CASSYFFGETQYF,NA,NA,13,TRBJ2-5,TRBV6-5
TGTGCCAGCAGCTTTGGGGCGGGGTCCTACACTGAAGCTTTCTTT,CASSFGAGSYTEAFF,NA,few,15,TRBJ1-1,TRBV7-2
TGTGCCAGCAGTTATAGTAGGGCGACCAATGAAGCTTTCTTT,CASSYSRATNEAFF,NA,NA,14,TRBJ1-1,TRBV6-5
TGTGCCAGCAGTTACTGGACAGACACAGATACGCAGTATTTT,CASSYWTDTDTQYF,NA,many,14,TRBJ2-3,TRBV6-6